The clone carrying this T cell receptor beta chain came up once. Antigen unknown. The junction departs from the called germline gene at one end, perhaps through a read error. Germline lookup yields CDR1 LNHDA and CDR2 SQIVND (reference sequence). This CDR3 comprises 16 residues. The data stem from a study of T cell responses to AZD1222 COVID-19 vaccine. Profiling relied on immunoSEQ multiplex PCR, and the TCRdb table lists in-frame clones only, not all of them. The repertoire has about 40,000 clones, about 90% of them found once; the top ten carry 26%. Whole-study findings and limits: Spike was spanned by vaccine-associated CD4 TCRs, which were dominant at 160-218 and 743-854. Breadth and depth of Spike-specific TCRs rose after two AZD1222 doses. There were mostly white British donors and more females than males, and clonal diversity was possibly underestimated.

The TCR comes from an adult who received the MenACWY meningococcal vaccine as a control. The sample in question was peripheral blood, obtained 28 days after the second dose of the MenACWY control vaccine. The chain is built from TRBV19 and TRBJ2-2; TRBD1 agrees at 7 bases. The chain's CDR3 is CASSVDRVWDTGELFF. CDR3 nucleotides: TGTGCCAGTAGTGTAGACAGGGTATGGGACACCGGGGAGCTGTTTTTT.